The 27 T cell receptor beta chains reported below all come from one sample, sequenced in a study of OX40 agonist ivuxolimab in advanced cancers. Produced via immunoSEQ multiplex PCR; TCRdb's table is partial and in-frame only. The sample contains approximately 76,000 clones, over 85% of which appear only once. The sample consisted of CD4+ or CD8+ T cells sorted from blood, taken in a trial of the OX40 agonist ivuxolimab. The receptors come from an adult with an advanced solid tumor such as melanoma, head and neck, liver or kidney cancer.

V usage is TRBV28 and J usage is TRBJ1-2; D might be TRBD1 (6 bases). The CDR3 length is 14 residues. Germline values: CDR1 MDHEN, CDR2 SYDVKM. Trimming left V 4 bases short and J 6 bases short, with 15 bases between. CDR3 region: CASSSPGEYDGYTF. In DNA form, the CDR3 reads TGTGCCAGCAGTTCTCCAGGGGAGTATGATGGCTACACCTTC.

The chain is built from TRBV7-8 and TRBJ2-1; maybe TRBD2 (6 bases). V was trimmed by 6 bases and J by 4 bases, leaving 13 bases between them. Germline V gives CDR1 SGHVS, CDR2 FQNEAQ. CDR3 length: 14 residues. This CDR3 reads CASSNSGLYNEQFF. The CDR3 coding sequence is TGTGCCAGCAGTAATAGCGGCCTTTACAATGAGCAGTTCTTC.

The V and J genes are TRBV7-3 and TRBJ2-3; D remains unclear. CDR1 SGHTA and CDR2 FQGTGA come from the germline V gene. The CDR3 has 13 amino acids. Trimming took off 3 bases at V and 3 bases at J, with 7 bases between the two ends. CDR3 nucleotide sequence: TGTGCCAGCAGCTTGAGTGGAACAGATACGCAGTATTTT. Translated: CASSLSGTDTQYF.

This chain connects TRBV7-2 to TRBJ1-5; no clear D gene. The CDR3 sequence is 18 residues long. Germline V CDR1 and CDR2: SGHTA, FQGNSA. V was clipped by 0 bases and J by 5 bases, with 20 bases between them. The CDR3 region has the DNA TGTGCCAGCAGCTTAGCTGGGCCTTTGGGGAACTGGTATCAGCCCCAGCATTTT. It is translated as CASSLAGPLGNWYQPQHF.

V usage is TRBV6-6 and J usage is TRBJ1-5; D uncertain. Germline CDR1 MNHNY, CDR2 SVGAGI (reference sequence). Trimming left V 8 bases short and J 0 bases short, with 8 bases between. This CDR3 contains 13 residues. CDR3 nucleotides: TGTGCCAGCGGGTATTATAGCAATCAGCCCCAGCATTTT. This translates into CASGYYSNQPQHF.

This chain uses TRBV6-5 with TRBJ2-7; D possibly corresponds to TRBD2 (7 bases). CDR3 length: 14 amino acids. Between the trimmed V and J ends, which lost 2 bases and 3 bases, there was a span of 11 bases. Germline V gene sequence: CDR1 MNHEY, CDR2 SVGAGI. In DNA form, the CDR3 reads TGTGCCAGCAGTTACAGGGGGGGCAACTACGAGCAGTACTTC. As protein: CASSYRGGNYEQYF.

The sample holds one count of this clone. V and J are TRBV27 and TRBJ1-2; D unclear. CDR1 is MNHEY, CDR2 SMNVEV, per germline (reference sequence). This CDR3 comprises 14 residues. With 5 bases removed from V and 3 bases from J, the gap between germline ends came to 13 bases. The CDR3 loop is CASSPATPDYGYTF. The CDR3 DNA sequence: TGTGCCAGCAGTCCCGCGACACCAGACTATGGCTACACCTTC.

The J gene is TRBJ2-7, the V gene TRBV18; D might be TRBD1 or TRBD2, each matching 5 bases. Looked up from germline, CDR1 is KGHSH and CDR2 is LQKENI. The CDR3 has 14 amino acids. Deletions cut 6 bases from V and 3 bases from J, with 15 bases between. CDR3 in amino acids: CASSPTRGGYEQYF. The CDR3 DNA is TGTGCCAGCTCTCCCACCCGGGGCGGCTACGAGCAGTACTTC.

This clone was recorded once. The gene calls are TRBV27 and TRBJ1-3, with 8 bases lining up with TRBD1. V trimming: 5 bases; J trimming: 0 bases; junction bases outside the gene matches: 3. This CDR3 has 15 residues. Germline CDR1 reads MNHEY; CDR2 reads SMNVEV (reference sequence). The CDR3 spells CASSPGQGSGNTIYF. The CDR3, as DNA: TGTGCCAGCAGTCCCGGACAGGGCTCTGGAAACACCATATATTTT.

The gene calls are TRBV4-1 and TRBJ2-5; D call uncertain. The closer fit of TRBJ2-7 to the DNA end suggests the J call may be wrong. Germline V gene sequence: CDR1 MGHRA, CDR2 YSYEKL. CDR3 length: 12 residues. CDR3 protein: CASSPTENEQYF. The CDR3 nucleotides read TGCGCCAGCAGCCCCACTGAAAACGAGCAGTACTTC.

The CDR3, as DNA: TGTGCCAGCAGTTTAGTGGCGGTTGGGAGCGGGGATACGCAGTATTTT. As protein: CASSLVAVGSGDTQYF. The rearrangement joins TRBV28 to TRBJ2-3; perhaps TRBD2 as D (6 bases). The V end was cut by 2 bases, the J end by 6 bases, with 18 bases between. Looked up from germline, CDR1 is MDHEN and CDR2 is SYDVKM. This CDR3 has 16 amino acids.

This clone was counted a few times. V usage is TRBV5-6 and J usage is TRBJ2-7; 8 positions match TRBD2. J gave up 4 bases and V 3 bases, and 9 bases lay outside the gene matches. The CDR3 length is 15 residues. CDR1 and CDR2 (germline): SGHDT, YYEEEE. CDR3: CASSSFWREVYEQYF. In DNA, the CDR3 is TGTGCCAGCAGCTCGTTCTGGCGGGAGGTATACGAGCAGTACTTC. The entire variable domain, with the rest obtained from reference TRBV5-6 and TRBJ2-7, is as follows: DAGVTQSPTHLIKTRGQQVTLRCSPKSGHDTVSWYQQALGQGPQFIFQYYEEEERQRGNFPDRFSGHQFPNYSSELNVNALLLGDSALYLCASSSFWREVYEQYFGPGTRLTVT.

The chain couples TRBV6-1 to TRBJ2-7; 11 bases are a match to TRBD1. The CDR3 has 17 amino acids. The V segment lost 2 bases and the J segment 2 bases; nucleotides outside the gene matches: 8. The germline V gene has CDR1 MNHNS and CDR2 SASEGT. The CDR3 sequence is CASSELPGQGETYEQYF. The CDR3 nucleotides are TGTGCCAGCAGTGAACTGCCGGGACAGGGGGAGACCTACGAGCAGTACTTC.

The CDR3 loop is CATRGSGMQETQYF. CDR3 coding DNA: TGTGCCACCCGCGGTAGCGGGATGCAAGAGACCCAGTACTTC. The rearrangement joins TRBV13 to TRBJ2-5; 8 nucleotides line up with TRBD2. In germline, CDR1 is PRHDT, CDR2 FYEKMQ (reference sequence). V lost 10 bases, J lost 2 bases, and 9 bases stayed unmatched. There are 14 residues in the CDR3.

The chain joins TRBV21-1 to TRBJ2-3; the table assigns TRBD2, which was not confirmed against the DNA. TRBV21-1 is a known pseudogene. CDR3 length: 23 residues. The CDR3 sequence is CAIYRRRGGRTGRAQKCTDTQYF. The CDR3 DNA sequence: TGTGCCATCTATCGGAGGAGAGGAGGGAGGACCGGGAGGGCCCAAAAATGCACAGATACGCAGTATTTT.

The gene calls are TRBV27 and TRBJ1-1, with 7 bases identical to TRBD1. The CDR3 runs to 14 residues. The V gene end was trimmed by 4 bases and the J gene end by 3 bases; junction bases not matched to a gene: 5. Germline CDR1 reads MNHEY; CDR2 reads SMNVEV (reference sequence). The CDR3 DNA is TGTGCCAGCAGTTCGATGGGACAGTACACTGAAGCTTTCTTT. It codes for CASSSMGQYTEAFF.

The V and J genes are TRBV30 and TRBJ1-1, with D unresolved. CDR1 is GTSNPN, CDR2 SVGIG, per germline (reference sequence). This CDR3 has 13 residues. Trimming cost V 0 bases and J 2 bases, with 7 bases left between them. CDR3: CAWSVLLNTEAFF. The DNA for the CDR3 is TGTGCCTGGAGTGTGCTACTTAACACTGAAGCTTTCTTT.

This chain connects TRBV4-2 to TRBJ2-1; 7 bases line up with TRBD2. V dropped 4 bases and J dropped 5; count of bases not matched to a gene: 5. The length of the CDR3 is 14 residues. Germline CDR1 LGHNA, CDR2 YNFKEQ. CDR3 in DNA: TGTGCCAGCAGCCTGGTCCGGGGGGACAATGAGCAGTTCTTC. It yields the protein CASSLVRGDNEQFF.

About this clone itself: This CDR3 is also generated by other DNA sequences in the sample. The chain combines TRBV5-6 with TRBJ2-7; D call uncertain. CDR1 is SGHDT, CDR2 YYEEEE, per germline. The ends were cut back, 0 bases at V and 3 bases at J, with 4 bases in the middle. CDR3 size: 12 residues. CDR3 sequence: CASSLGGYEQYF. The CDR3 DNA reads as TGTGCCAGCAGCTTGGGGGGCTACGAGCAGTACTTC.

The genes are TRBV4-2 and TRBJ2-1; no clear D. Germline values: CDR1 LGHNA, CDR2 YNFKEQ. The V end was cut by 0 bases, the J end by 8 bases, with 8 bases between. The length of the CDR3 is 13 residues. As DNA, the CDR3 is TGTGCCAGCAGCCAAGATGCATGGGATGAGCAGTTCTTC. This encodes CASSQDAWDEQFF.

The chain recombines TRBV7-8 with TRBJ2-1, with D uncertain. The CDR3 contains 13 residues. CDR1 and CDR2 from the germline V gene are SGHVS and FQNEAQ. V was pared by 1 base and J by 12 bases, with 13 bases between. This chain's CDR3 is CASSLEPARLQFF. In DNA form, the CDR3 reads TGTGCCAGCAGCTTAGAGCCGGCCCGTCTGCAGTTCTTC.

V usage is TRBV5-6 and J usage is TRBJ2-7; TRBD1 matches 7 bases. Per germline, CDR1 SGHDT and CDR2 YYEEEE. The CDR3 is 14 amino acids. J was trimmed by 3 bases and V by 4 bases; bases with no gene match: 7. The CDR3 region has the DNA TGTGCCAGCAGCGTGAGGGACAGATTCTACGAGCAGTACTTC. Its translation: CASSVRDRFYEQYF.

The CDR3 reads CASSVTGGTEAFF. The CDR3, as DNA: TGTGCCAGCAGTGTAACAGGGGGCACTGAAGCTTTCTTT. V usage is TRBV27 and J usage is TRBJ1-1, with 8 bases identical to TRBD1. This CDR3 is 13 amino acids long. CDR1 is MNHEY and CDR2 is SMNVEV in the germline V gene (reference sequence). The junction had 3 bases not matched to a gene; V was cut back by 5 bases and J by 4 bases.

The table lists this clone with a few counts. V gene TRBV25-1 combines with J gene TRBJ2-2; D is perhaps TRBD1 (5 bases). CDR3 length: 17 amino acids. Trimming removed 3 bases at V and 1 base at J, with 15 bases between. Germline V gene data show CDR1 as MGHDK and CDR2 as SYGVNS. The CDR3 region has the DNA TGTGCCAGCAGTGACGGCGAGACAGTCTTGAACACCGGGGAGCTGTTTTTT. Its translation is CASSDGETVLNTGELFF.

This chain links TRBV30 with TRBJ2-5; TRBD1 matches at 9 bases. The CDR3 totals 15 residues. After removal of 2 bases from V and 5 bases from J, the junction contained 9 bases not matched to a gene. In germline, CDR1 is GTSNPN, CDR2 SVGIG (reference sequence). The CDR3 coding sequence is TGTGCCTGGAGTAAAACGGGACAGGGAGGGGAGACCCAGTACTTC. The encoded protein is CAWSKTGQGGETQYF.

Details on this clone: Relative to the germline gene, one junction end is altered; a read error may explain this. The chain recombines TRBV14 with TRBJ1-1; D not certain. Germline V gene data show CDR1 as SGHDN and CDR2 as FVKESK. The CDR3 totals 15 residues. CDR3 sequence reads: CASSQDVERWHTSHF. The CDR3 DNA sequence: TGTGCCAGCAGCCAAGACGTCGAACGTTGGCACACCTCTCACTTT.

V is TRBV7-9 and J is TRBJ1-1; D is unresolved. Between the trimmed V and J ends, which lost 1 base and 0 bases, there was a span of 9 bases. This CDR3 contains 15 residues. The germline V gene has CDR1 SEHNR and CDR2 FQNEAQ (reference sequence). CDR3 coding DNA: TGTGCCAGCAGCTTAGGTCTGGGGATGAACACTGAAGCTTTCTTT. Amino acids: CASSLGLGMNTEAFF.